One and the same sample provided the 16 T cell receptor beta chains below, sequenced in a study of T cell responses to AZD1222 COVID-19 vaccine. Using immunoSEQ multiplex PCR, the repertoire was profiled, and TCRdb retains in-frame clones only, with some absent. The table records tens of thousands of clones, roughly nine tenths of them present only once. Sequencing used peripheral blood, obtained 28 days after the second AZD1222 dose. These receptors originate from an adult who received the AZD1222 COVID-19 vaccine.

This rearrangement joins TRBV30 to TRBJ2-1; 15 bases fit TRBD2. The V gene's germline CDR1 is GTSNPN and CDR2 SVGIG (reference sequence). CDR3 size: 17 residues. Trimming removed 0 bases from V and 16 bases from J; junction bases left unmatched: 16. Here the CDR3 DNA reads TGTGCCTGGAGTGTACGTCGGACTAGCGGGGGGGTTGGCAAAATATTCTTC. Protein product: CAWSVRRTSGGVGKIFF.

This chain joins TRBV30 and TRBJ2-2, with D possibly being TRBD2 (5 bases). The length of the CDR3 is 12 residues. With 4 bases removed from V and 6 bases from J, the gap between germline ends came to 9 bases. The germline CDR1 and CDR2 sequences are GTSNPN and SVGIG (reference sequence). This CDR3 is CAWTSRPGELFF. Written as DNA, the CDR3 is TGTGCCTGGACTAGCCGGCCCGGGGAGCTGTTTTTT.

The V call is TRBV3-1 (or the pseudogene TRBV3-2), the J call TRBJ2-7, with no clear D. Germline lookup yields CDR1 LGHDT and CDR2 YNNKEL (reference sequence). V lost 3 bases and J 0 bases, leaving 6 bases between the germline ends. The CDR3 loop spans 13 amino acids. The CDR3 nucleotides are TGTGCCAGCAGCCAGGGTCTCTCCTACGAGCAGTACGTC. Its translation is CASSQGLSYEQYV.

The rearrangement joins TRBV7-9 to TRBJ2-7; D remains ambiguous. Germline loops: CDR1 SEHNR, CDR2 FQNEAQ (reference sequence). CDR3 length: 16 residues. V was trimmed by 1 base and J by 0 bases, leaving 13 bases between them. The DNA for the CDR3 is TGTGCCAGCAGCTTAGAGTCGGCCGCTCCCTCCTACGAGCAGTACGTC. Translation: CASSLESAAPSYEQYV.

CDR3 residues: CASSLDWANTEAFF. In DNA, the CDR3 is TGTGCCAGCAGCTTAGATTGGGCGAACACTGAAGCTTTCTTT. This sequence joins TRBV11-2 and TRBJ1-1; D not certain. CDR3 length equals 14 residues. Germline-derived CDR1 and CDR2 are SGHAT and FQNNGV. V gave up 0 bases and J gave up 1 base, with 6 bases separating them.

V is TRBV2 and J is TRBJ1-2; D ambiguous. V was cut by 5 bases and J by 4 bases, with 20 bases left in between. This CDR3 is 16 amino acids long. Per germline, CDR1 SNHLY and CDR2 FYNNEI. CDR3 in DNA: TGTGCCAGCAGTTCTACCCCATCGTCCGATTTCTATGGCTACACCTTC. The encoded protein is CASSSTPSSDFYGYTF.

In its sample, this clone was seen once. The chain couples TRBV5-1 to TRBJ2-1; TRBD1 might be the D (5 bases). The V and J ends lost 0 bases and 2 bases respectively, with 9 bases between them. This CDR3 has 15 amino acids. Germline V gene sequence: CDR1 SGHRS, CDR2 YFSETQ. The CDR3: CASSLAAGTYNEQFF. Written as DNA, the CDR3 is TGCGCCAGCAGCTTGGCGGCAGGGACCTACAATGAGCAGTTCTTC. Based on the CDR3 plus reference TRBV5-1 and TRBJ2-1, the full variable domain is KAGVTQTPRYLIKTRGQQVTLSCSPISGHRSVSWYQQTPGQGLQFLFEYFSETQRNKGNFPGRFSGRQFSNSRSEMNVSTLELGDSALYLCASSLAAGTYNEQFFGPGTRLTVL.

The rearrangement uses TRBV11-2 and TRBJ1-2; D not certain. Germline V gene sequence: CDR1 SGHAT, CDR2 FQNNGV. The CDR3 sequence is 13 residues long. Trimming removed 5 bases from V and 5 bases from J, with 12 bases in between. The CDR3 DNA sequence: TGTGCCAGCAGCCTAAGGGTTAGGTATGGCTACACCTTC. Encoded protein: CASSLRVRYGYTF.

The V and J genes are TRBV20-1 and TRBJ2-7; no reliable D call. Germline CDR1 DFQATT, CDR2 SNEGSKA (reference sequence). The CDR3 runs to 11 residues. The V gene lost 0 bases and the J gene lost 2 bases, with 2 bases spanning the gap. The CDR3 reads CSARETYEQYF. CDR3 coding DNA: TGCAGTGCTAGAGAGACCTACGAGCAGTACTTC.

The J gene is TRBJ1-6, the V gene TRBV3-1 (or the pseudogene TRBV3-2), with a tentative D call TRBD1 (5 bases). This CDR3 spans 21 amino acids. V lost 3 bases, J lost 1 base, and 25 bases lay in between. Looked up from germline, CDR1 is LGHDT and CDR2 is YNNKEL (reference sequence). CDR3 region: CASSQGPQIKTFFSYNSPLHF. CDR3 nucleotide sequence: TGTGCCAGCAGCCAGGGACCTCAAATAAAAACCTTCTTTTCCTATAATTCACCCCTCCACTTT.

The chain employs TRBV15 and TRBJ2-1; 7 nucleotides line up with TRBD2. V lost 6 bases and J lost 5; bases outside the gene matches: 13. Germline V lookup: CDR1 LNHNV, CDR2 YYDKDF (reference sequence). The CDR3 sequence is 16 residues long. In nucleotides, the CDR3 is TGTGCCACCAGAACCTCTAGCGGTCAGGGAGACAATGAGCAGTTCTTC. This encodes CATRTSSGQGDNEQFF.

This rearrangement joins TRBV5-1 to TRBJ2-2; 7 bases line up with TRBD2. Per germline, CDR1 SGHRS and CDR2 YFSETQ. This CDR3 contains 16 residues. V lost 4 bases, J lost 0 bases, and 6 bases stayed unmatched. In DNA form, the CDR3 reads TGCGCCAGCAGCGCGGTTGGGAGGGCGAACACCGGGGAGCTGTTTTTT. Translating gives CASSAVGRANTGELFF.

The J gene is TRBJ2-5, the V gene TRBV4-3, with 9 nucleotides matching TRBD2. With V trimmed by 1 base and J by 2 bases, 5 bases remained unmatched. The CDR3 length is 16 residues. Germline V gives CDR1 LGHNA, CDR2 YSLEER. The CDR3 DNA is TGCGCCAGCAGCCAAGTTGCGGGGGGGCCTCAAGAGACCCAGTACTTC. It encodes CASSQVAGGPQETQYF.

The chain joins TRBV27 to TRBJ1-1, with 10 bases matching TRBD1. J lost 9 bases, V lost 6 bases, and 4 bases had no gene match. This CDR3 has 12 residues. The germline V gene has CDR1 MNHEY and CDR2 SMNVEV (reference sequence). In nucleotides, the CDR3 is TGTGCCAGCAGACCCGACAGGGGGCAAGCTTTCTTT. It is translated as CASRPDRGQAFF.

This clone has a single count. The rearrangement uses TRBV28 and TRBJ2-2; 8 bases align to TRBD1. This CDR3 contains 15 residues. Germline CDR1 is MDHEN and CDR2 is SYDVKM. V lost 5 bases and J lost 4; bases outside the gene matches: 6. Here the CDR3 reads CASSPDRGGTGELFF. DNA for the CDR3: TGTGCCAGCAGTCCCGACAGGGGAGGCACCGGGGAGCTGTTTTTT. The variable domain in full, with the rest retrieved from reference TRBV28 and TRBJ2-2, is DVKVTQSSRYLVKRTGEKVFLECVQDMDHENMFWYRQDPGLGLRLIYFSYDVKMKEKGDIPEGYSVSREKKERFSLILESASTNQTSMYLCASSPDRGGTGELFFGEGSRLTVL.

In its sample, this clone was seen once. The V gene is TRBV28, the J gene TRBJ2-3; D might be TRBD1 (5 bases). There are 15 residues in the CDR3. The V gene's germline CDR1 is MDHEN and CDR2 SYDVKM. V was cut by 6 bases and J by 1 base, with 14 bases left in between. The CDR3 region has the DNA TGTGCCAGCAGCAAACAGGTATCGGGCACAGATACGCAGTATTTT. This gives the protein CASSKQVSGTDTQYF.